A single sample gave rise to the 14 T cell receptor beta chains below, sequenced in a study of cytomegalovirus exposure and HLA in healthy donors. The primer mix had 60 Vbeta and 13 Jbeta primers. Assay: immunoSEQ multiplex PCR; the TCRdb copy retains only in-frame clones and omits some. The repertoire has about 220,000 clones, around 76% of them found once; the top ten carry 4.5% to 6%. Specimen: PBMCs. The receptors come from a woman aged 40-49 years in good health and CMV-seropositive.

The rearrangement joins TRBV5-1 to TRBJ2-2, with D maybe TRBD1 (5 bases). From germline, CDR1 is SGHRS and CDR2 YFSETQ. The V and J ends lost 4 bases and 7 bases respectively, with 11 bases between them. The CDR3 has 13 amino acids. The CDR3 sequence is CASSPQGIGELFF. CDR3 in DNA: TGCGCCAGCAGCCCCCAGGGCATCGGGGAGCTGTTTTTT.

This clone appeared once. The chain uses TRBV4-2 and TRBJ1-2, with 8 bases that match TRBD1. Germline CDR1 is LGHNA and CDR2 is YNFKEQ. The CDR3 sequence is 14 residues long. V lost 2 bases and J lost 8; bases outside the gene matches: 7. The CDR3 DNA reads TGTGCCAGCAGCCAAACAGGGGGAACCGGGGGCTACACCTTC. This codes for CASSQTGGTGGYTF.

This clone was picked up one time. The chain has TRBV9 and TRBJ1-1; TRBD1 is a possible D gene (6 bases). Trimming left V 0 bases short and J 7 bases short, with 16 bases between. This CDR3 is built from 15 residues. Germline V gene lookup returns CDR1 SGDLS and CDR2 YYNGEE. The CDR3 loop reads CASSVDGGRRGEAFF. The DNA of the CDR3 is TGTGCCAGCAGCGTAGACGGGGGGCGGCGAGGTGAAGCTTTCTTT.

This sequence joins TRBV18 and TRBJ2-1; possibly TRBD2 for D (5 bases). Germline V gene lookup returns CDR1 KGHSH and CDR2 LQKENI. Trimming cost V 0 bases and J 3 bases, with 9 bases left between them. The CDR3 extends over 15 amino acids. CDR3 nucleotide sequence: TGTGCCAGCTCACCACCTTCTAGCAGCTACAATGAGCAGTTCTTC. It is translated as CASSPPSSSYNEQFF. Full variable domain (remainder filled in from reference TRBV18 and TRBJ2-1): NAGVMQNPRHLVRRRGQEARLRCSPMKGHSHVYWYRQLPEEGLKFMVYLQKENIIDESGMPKERFSAEFPKEGPSILRIQQVVRGDSAAYFCASSPPSSSYNEQFFGPGTRLTVL.

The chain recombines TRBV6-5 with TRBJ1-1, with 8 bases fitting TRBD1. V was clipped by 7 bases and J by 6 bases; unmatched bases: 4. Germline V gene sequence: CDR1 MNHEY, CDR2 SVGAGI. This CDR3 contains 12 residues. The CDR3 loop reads CASTQTGAEAFF. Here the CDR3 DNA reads TGTGCCAGCACCCAGACAGGGGCTGAAGCTTTCTTT.

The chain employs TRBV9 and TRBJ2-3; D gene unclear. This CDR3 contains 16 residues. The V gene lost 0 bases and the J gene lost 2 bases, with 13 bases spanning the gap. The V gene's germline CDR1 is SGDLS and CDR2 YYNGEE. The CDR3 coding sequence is TGTGCCAGCAGCGTAGCGGCGCGGCCGTTCACAGATACGCAGTATTTT. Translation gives CASSVAARPFTDTQYF.

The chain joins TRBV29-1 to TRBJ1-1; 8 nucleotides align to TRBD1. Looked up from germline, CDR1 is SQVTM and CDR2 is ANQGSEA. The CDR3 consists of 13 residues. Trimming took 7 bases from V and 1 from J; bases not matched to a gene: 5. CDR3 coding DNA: TGCAGCGGCAGGGGGCAGGAGAACACTGAAGCTTTCTTT. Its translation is CSGRGQENTEAFF.

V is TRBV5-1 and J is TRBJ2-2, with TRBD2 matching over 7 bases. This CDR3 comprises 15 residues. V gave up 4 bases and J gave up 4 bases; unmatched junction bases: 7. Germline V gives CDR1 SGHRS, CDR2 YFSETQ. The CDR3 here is CASSVAAGSTGELFF. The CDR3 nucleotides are TGCGCCAGCAGCGTAGCAGCGGGAAGCACCGGGGAGCTGTTTTTT. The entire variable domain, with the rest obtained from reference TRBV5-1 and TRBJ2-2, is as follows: KAGVTQTPRYLIKTRGQQVTLSCSPISGHRSVSWYQQTPGQGLQFLFEYFSETQRNKGNFPGRFSGRQFSNSRSEMNVSTLELGDSALYLCASSVAAGSTGELFFGEGSRLTVL.

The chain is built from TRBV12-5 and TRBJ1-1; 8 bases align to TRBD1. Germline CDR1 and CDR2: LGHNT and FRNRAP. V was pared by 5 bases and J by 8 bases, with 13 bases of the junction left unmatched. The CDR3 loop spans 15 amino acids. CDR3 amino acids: CASGLSSSSGGEAFF. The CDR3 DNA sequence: TGTGCTAGTGGTCTCTCTTCTTCCTCAGGGGGCGAAGCTTTCTTT.

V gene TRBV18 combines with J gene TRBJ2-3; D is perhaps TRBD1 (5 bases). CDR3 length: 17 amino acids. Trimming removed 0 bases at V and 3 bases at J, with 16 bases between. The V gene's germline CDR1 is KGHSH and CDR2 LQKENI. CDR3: CASSPPWQGVDTDTQYF. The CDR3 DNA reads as TGTGCCAGCTCACCACCGTGGCAGGGCGTCGATACAGATACGCAGTATTTT.

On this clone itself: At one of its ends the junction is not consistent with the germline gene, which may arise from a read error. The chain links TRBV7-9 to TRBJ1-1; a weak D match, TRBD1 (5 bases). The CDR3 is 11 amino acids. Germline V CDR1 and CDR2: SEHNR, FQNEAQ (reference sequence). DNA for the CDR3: TGTTCCAGCAGCTTCGCGGGGGGGGCTTTCTTT. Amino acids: CSSSFAGGAFF.

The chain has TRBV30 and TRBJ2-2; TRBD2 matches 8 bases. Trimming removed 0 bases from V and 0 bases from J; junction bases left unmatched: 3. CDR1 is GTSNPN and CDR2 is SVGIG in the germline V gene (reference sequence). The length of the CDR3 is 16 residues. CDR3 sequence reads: CAWSVRRGANTGELFF. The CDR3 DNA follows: TGTGCCTGGAGTGTACGGCGGGGGGCGAACACCGGGGAGCTGTTTTTT.

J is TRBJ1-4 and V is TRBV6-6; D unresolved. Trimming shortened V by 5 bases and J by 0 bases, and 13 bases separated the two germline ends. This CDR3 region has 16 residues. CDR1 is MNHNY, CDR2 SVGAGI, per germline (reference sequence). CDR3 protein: CASSIPDGATNEKLFF. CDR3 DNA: TGTGCCAGCAGTATCCCAGACGGAGCAACTAATGAAAAACTGTTTTTT.

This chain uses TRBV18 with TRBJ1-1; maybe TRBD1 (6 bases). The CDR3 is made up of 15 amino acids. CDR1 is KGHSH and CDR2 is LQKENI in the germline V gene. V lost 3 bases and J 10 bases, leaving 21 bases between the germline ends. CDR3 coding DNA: TGTGCCAGCTCACCCCAGGATCTTGCAGGGGTAACAGCTTTCTTT. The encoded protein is CASSPQDLAGVTAFF.